The present T cell receptor (beta chain) was sequenced within a study of CD8 T cells in ankylosing spondylitis. For TCR beta, libraries came from quantitative 5'-RACE with molecular barcodes. From the 5' RACE reads, TCRdb called clonotypes with MiXCR, one entry per CDR3 protein. The table shows 150,000 to 200,000 distinct CDR3 sequences, with under 14% occurring only once. There are many counts of this clonotype. The target antigen is unknown. Study findings and constraints: Significantly higher representation of disease-linked clones was reported for matched ankylosing spondylitis synovial fluid. Disease-linked clones were CD8+ and relatively rare in peripheral blood. Seemingly characteristic of ankylosing spondylitis blood was a TCR beta motif consisting of several highly homologous variants.

The length of the CDR3 is 14 residues. Germline assignment: CDR1 ENHRY and CDR2 SYGVKD. Trimming removed 3 bases at V and 5 bases at J, with 14 bases between. The rearrangement links TRBV10-3 to TRBJ2-7; D may be TRBD1 or TRBD2 (5 bases each). This receptor was obtained from a male donor with ankylosing spondylitis or in good health (not recorded which). Source material: blood, either unsorted or a sorted T cell fraction (not recorded which). The CDR3 protein is CAISEIRGADEQYF. CDR3 coding DNA: TGTGCCATCAGTGAAATAAGAGGGGCGGACGAGCAGTACTTC.